This T cell receptor beta chain was obtained from a study of T cell repertoires in cytomegalovirus infection. As for this clonotype: The antigen is undetermined.

TCRdb passed the reads through MiXCR, listing each CDR3 protein once. The sample holds 650,000 to 900,000 distinct CDR3 sequences; 32% are singletons and the top ten take under 15%. The CDR3 contains 13 residues. Per germline, CDR1 KGHSH and CDR2 LQKENI. V was trimmed by 3 bases and J by 5 bases, leaving 11 bases between them. The receptor comes from a human donor in good health (CMV status not recorded). Some clones in this sample may be carry-over from other donors' samples. The V gene is TRBV18, the J gene TRBJ2-7; a possible D gene is TRBD1 (5 bases). Material: cultured CD8+ T cells from PBMCs, obtained from culture after CMV antigen stimulation. This CDR3 reads CASSPPTVHEQYV. Here the CDR3 DNA reads TGTGCCAGCTCACCCCCGACAGTGCACGAGCAGTACGTC.